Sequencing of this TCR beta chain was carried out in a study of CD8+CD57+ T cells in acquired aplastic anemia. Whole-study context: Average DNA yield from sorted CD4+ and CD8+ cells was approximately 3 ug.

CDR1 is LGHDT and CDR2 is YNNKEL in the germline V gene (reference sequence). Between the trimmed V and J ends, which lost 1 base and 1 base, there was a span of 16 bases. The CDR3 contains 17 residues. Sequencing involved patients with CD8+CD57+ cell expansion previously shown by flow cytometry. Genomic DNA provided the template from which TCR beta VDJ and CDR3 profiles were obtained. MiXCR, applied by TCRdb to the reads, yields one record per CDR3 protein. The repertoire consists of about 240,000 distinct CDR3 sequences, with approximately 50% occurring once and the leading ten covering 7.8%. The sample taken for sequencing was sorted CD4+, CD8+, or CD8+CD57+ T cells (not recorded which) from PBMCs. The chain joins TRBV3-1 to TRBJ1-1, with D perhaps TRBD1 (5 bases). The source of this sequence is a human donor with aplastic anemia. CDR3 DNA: TGTGCCAGCAGCCAAGGATGGGGCTGGGGGGGGAACACTGAAGCTTTCTTT. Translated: CASSQGWGWGGNTEAFF.